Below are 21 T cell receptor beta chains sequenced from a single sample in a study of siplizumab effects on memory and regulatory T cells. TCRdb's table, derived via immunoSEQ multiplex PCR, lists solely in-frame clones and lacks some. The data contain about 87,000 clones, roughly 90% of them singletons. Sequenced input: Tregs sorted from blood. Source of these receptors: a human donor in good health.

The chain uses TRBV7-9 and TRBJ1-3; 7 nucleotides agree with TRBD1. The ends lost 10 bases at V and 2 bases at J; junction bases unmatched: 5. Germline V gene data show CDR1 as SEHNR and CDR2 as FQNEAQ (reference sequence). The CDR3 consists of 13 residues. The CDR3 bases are TGTGCCAACTCCAGGGGGGCTGGAAACACCATATATTTT. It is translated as CANSRGAGNTIYF.

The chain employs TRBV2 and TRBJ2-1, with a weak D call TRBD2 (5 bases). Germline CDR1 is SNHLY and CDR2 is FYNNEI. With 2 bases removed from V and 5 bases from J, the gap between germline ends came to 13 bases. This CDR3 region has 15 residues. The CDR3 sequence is CASSERGLVHNEQFF. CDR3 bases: TGTGCCAGCAGTGAACGGGGTTTGGTCCACAATGAGCAGTTCTTC.

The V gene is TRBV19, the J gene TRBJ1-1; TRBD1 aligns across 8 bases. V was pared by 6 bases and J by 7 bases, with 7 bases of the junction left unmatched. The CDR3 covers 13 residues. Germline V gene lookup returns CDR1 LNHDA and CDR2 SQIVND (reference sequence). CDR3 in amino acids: CASRFQGASEAFF. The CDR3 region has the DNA TGTGCCAGTAGGTTCCAGGGGGCGAGTGAAGCTTTCTTT.

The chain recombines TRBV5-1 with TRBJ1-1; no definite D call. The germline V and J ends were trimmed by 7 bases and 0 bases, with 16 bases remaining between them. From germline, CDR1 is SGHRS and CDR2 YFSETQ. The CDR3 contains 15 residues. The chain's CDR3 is CASRSSLFMNTEAFF. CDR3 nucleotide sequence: TGCGCCAGCCGTTCGTCCCTATTTATGAACACTGAAGCTTTCTTT.

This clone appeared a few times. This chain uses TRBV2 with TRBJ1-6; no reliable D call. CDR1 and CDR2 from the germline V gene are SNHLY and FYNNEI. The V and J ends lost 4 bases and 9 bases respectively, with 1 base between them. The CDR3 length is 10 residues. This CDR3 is CASSGSPLHF. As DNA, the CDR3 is TGTGCCAGCAGTGGTTCACCCCTCCACTTT.

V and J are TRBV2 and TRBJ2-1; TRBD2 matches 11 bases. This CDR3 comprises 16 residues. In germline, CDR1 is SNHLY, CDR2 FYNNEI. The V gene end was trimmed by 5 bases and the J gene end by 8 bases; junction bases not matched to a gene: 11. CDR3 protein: CASSLVSGGAEHEQFF. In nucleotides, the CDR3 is TGTGCCAGCAGTTTAGTTAGCGGGGGGGCCGAGCATGAGCAGTTCTTC.

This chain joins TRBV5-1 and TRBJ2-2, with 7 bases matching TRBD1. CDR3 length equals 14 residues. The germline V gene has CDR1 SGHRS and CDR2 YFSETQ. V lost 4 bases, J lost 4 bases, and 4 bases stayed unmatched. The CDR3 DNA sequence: TGCGCCAGCAGCGAGGGACAGAGCACCGGGGAGCTGTTTTTT. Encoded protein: CASSEGQSTGELFF.

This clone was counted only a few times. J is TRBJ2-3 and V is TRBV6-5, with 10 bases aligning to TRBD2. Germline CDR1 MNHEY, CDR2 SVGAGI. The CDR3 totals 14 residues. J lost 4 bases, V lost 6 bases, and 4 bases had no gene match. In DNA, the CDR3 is TGTGCCAGCAGGAGCGGGGGGGCCGCAGATACGCAGTATTTT. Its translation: CASRSGGAADTQYF.

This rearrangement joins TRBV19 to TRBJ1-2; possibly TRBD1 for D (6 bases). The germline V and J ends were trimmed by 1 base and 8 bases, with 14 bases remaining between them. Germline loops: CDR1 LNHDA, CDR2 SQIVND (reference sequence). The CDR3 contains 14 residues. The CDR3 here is CASSIVGAGDGYTF. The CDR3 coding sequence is TGTGCCAGTAGTATAGTGGGGGCAGGGGACGGCTACACCTTC.

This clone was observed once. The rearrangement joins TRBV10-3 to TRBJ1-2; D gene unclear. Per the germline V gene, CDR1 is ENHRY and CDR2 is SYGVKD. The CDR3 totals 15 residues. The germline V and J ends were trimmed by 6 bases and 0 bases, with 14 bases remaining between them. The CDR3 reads CAIRREGGSNYGYTF. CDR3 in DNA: TGTGCCATCAGGCGGGAGGGAGGATCTAACTATGGCTACACCTTC.

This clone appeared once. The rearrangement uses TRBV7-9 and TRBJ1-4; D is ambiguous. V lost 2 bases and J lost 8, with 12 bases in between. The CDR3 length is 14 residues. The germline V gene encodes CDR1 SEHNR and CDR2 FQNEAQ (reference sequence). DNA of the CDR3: TGTGCCAGCAGCTTACTGCCAGGTGGGGAAAAACTGTTTTTT. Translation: CASSLLPGGEKLFF.

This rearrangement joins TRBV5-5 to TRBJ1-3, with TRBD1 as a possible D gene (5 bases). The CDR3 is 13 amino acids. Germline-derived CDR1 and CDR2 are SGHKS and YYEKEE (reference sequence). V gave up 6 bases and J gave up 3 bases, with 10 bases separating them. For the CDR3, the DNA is TGTGCCAGCACCGGGACGGTTGGAAACACCATATATTTT. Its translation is CASTGTVGNTIYF.

The CDR3 sequence is CASTGRGPHVNYGYTF. The CDR3 DNA is TGTGCCAGCACCGGAAGGGGGCCTCACGTTAACTATGGCTACACCTTC. The genes are TRBV2 and TRBJ1-2; 7 nucleotides match TRBD1. CDR3 length: 16 amino acids. Per the germline V gene, CDR1 is SNHLY and CDR2 is FYNNEI. With V trimmed by 7 bases and J by 1 base, 12 bases remained unmatched.

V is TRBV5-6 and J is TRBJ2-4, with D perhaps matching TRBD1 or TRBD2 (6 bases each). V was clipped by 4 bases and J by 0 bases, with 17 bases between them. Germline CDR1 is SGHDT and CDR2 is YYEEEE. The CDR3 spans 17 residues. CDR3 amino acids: CASSHHREVLAKNIQYF. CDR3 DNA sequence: TGTGCCAGCAGCCATCACAGGGAGGTACTAGCCAAAAACATTCAGTACTTC.

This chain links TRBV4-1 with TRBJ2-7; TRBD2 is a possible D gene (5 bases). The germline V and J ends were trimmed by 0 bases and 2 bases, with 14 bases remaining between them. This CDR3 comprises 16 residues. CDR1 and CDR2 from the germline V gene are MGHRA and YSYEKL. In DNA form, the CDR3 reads TGCGCCAGCAGCCAAGATAGAGGGATCCCTGCCTACGAGCAGTACTTC. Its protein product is CASSQDRGIPAYEQYF.

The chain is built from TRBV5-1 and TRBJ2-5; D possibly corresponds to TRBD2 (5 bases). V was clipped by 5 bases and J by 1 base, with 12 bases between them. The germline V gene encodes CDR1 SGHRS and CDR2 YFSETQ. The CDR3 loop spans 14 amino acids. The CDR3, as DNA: TGCGCCAGCAGGCCCTTCGGGATCCAAGAGACCCAGTACTTC. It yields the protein CASRPFGIQETQYF.

DNA for the CDR3: TGTGCCAGCAAGAGACAGGGATCGGGAACCGGGGAGCTGTTTTTT. Amino acid sequence: CASKRQGSGTGELFF. The chain uses TRBV13 and TRBJ2-2, with TRBD1 matching over 7 bases. The V gene's germline CDR1 is PRHDT and CDR2 FYEKMQ (reference sequence). This CDR3 contains 15 residues. After removal of 7 bases from V and 5 bases from J, the junction contained 10 bases not matched to a gene.

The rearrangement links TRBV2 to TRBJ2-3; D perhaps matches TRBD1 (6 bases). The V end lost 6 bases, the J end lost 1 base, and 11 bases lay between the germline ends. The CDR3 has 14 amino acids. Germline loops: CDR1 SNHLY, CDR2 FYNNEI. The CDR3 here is CASRQGAGTDTQYF. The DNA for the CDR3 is TGTGCCAGCAGACAGGGTGCGGGCACAGATACGCAGTATTTT.

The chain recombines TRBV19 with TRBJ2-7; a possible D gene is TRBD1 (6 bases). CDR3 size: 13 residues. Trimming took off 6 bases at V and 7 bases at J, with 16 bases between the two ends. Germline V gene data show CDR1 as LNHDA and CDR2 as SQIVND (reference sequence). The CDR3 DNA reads TGTGCCAGTAGCTCAACCCCGGGACAAGAGCAGTACTTC. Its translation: CASSSTPGQEQYF.

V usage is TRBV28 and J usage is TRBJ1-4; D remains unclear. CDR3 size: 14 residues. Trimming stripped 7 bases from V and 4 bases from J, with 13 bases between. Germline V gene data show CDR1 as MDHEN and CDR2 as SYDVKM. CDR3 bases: TGTGCCAGCATCGCTCAAGGTGGTAATGAAAAACTGTTTTTT. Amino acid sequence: CASIAQGGNEKLFF.

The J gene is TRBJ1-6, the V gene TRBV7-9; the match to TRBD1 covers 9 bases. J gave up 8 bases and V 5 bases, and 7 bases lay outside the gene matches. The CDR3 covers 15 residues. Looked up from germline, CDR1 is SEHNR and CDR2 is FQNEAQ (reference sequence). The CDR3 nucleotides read TGTGCCAGCAGCCCCTACCGGGACAGGGATTCACCCCTCCACTTT. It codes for CASSPYRDRDSPLHF. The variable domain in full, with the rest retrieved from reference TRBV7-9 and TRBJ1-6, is DTGVSQNPRHKITKRGQNVTFRCDPISEHNRLYWYRQTLGQGPEFLTYFQNEAQLEKSRLLSDRFSAERPKGSFSTLEIQRTEQGDSAMYLCASSPYRDRDSPLHFGNGTRLTVT.